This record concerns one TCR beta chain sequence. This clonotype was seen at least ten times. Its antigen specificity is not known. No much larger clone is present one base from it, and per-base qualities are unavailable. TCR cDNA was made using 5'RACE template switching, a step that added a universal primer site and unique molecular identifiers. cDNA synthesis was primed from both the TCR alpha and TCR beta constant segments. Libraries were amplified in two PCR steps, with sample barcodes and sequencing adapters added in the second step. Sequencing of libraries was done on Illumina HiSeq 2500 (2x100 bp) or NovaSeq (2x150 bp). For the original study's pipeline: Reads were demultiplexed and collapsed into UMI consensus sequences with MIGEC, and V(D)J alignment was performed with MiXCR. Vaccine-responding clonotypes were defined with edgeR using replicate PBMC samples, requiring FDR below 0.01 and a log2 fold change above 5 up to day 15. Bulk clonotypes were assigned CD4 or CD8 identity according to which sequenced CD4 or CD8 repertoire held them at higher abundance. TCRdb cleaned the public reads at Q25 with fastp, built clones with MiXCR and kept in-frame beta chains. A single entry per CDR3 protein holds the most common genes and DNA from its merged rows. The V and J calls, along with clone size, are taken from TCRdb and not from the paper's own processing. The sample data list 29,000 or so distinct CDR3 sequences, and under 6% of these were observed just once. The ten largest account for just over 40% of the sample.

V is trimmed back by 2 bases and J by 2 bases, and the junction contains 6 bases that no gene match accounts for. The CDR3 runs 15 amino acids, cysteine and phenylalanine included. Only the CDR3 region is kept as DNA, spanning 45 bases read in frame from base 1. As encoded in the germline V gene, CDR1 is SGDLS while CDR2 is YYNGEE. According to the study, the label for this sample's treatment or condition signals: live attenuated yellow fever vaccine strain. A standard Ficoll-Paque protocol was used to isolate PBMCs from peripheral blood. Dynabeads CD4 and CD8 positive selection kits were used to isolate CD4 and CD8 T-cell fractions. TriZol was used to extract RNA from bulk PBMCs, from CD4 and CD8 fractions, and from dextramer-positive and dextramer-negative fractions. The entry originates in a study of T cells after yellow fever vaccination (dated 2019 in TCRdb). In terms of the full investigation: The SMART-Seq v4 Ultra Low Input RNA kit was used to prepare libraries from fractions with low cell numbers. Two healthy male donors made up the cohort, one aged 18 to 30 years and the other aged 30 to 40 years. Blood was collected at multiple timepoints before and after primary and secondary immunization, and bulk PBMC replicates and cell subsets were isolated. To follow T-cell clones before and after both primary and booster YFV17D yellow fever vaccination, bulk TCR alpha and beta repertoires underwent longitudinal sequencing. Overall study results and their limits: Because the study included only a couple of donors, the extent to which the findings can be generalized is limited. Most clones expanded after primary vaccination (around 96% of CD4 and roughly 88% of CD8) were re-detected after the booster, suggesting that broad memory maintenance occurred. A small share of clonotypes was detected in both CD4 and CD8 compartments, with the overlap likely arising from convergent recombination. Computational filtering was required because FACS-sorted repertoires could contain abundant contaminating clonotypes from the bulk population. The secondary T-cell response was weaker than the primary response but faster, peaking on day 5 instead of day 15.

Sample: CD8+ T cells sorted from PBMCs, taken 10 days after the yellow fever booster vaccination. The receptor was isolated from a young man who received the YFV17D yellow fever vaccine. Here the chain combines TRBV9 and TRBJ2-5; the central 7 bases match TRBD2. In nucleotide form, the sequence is TGTGCCAGCAGCGTGGGGAGCGGGGTACAAGAGACCCAGTACTTC. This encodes CASSVGSGVQETQYF.